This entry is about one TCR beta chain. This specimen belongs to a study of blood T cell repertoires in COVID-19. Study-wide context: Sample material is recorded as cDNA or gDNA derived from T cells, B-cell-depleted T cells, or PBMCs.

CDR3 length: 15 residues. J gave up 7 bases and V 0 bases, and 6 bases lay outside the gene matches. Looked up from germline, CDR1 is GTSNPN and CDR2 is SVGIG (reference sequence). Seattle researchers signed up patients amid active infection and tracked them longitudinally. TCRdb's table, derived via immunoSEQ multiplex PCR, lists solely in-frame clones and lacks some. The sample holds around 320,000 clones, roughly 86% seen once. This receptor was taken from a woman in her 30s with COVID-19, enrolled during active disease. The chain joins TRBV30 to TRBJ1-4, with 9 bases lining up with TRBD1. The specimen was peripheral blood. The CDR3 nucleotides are TGTGCCTGGAGTGTAGCCAACAGGGGGCGTGAAAAACTGTTTTTT. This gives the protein CAWSVANRGREKLFF.